This T cell receptor (beta chain) was profiled in a study of identifying expanded T cells in peripheral blood. CDR1 and CDR2 from the germline V gene are LNHDA and SQIVND (reference sequence). CDR3 size: 13 residues. The trim removed 10 bases at V and 3 bases at J, leaving 8 bases unmatched. Sequencing used immunoSEQ multiplex PCR; TCRdb keeps in-frame clones, though not all of them. The sample consists of 85,000 to 95,000 clones, about nine tenths of them appearing once. The chain is built from TRBV19 and TRBJ2-7; 8 bases line up with TRBD1. The sample comprised blood. This sequence originates from a person between 18 and 70 years old in good health. The CDR3 coding sequence is TGTGCCACCCATCGAGGGACAGGCTACGAGCAGTACTTC. Encoded protein: CATHRGTGYEQYF.